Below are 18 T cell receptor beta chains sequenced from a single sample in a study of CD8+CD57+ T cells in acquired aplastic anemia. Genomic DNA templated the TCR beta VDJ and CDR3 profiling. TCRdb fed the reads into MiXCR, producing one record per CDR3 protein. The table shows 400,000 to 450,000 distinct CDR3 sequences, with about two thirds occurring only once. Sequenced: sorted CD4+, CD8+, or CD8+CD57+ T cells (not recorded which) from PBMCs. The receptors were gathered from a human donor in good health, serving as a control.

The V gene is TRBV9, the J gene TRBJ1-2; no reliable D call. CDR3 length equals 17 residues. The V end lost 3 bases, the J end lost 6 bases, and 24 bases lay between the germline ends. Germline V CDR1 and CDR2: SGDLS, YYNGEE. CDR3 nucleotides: TGTGCCAGCAGCGCAGTAAGCGGAAGCACAGAGACGCATGGCTACACCTTC. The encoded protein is CASSAVSGSTETHGYTF.

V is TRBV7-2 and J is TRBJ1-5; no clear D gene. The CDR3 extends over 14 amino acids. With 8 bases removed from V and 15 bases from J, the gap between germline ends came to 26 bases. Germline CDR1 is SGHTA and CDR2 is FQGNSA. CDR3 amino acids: CASGMEMKFQPTHF. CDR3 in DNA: TGTGCCAGCGGCATGGAAATGAAGTTTCAGCCCACGCATTTT.

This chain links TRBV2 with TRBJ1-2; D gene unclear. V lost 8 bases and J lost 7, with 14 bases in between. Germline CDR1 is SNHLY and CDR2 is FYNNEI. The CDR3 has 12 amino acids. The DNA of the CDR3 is TGTGCCAGCGGGCACAGAGGATTTGGCTACACCTTC. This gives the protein CASGHRGFGYTF.

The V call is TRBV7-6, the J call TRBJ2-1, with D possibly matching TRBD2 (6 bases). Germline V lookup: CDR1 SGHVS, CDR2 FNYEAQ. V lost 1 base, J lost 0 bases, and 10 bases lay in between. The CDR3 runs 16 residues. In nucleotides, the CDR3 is TGTGCCAGCAGCTTAGGGAGGGTCAGCTCCTACAATGAGCAGTTCTTC. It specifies CASSLGRVSSYNEQFF.

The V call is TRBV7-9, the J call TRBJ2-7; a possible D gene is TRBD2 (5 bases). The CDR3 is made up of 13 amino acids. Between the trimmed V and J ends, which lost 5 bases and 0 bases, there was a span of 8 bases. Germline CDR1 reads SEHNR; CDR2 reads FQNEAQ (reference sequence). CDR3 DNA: TGTGCCAGCAGCGTGGGAGCCTCCTACGAGCAGTACTTC. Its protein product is CASSVGASYEQYF. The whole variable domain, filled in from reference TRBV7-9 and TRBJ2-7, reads DTGVSQNPRHKITKRGQNVTFRCDPISEHNRLYWYRQTLGQGPEFLTYFQNEAQLEKSRLLSDRFSAERPKGSFSTLEIQRTEQGDSAMYLCASSVGASYEQYFGPGTRLTVT.

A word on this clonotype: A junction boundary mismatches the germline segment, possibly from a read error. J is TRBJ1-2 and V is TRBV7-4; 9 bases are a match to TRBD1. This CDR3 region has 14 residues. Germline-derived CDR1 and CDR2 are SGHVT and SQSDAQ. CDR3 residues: CASRRTGECYGYYF. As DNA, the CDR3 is TGTGCCAGCAGGCGGACAGGGGAGTGCTATGGCTACTACTTC.

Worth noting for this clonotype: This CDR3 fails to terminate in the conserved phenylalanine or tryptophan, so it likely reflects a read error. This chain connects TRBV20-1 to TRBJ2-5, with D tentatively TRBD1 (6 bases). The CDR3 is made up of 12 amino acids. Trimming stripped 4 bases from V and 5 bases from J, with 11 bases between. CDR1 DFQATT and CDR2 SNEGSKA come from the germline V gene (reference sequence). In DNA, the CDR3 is TGCAGTGCTACGGAGAGGGGGGAGACCCAGTACTCC. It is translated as CSATERGETQYS.

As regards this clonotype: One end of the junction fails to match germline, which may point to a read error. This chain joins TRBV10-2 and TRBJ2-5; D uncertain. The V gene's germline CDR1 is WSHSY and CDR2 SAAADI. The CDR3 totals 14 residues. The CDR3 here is CAITRNGQQETQYF. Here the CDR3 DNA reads TGTGCCATCACGCGCAATGGGCAGCAAGAGACGCAGTACTTC.

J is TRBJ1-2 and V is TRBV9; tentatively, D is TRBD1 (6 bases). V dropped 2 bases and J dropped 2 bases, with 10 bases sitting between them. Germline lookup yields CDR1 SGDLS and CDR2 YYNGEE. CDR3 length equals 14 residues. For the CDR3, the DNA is TGTGCCAGCAGCGTGTACGACAGGAACTATGGCTACACCTTC. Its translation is CASSVYDRNYGYTF.

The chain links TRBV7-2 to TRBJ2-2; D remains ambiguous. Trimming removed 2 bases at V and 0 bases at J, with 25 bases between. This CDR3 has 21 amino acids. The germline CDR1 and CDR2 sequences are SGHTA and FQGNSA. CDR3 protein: CASSLQSSYNSPLANTGELFF. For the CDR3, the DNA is TGTGCCAGCAGCTTACAAAGCTCCTATAATTCACCCCTCGCGAACACCGGGGAGCTGTTTTTT.

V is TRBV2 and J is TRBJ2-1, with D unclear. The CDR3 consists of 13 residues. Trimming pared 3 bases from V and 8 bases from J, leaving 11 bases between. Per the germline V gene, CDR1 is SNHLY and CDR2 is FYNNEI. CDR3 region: CASSDSDTHEQFF. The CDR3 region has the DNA TGTGCCAGCAGTGACTCGGATACGCATGAGCAGTTCTTC.

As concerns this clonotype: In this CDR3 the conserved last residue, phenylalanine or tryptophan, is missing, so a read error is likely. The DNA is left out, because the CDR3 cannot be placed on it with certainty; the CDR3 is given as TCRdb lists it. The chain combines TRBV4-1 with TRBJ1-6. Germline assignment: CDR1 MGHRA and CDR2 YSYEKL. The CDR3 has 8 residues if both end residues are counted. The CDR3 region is CASSQVLA.

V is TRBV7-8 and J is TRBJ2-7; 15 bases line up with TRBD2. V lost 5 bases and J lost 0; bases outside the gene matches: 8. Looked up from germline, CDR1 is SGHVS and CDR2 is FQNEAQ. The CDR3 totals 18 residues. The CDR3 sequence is CASSPRTSGGASSYEQYF. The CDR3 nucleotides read TGTGCCAGCAGCCCCCGGACTAGCGGGGGGGCCAGCTCCTACGAGCAGTACTTC.

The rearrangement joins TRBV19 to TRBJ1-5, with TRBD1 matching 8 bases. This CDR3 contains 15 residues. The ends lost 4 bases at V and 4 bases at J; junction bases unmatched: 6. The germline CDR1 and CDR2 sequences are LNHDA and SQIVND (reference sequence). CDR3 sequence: CASSTGGEWNQPQHF. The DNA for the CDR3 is TGTGCCAGTAGTACAGGGGGCGAATGGAATCAGCCCCAGCATTTT.

CDR3 nucleotide sequence: TGCAGTGCGAGCGGGGGGACCTACAATGAGCAGTACTTC. It encodes CSASGGTYNEQYF. The genes are TRBV20-1 and TRBJ2-7, with 9 bases fitting TRBD2. This CDR3 is 13 amino acids long. Germline assignment: CDR1 DFQATT and CDR2 SNEGSKA (reference sequence). V gave up 6 bases and J gave up 7 bases; unmatched junction bases: 10.

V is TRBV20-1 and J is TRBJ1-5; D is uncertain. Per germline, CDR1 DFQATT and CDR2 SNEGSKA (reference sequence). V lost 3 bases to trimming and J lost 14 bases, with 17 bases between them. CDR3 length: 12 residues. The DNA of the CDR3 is TGCAGTGCTAGCAATCCGTACCAAGAGAAGCATTTT. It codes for CSASNPYQEKHF.

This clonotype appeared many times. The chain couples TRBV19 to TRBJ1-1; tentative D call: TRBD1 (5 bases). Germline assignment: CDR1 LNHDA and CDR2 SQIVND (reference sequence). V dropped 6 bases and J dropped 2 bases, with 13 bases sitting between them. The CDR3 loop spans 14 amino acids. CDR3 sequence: CASSPLTVNTEAFF. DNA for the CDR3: TGTGCCAGTAGCCCCCTGACAGTCAACACTGAAGCTTTCTTT.

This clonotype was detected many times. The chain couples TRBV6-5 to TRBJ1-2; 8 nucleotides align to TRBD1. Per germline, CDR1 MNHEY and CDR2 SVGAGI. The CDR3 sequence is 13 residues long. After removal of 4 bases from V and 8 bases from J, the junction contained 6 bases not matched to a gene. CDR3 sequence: CASSSLTGDGYTF. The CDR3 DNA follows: TGTGCCAGCAGTTCCCTGACAGGGGACGGCTACACCTTC.